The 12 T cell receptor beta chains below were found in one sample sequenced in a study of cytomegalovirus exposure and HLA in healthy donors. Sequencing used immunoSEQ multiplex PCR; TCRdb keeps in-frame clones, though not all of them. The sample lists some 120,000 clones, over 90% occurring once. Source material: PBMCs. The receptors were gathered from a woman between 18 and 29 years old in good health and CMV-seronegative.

CDR3 DNA sequence: TGTGCCAGCAGTCTCCGGGATAACTACGAGCAGTACTTC. Its translation: CASSLRDNYEQYF. The chain uses TRBV11-3 and TRBJ2-7, with a possible D match to TRBD2 (5 bases). Per germline, CDR1 SGHNT and CDR2 YENEEA. This CDR3 has 13 residues. Trimming stripped 6 bases from V and 3 bases from J, with 12 bases between.

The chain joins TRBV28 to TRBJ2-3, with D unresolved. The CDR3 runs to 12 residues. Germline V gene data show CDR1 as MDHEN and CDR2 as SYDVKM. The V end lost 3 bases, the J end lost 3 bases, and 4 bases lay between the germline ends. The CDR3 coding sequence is TGTGCCAGCAGTTTTAATACAGATACGCAGTATTTT. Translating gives CASSFNTDTQYF.

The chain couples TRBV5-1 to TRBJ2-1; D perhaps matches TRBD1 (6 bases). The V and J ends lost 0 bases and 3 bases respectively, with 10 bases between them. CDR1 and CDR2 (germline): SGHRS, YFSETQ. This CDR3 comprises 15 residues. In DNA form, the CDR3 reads TGCGCCAGCAGCTTGGATGGGGGCTTCTACAATGAGCAGTTCTTC. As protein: CASSLDGGFYNEQFF.

The CDR3: CASSVGTTGDEQYF. As DNA, the CDR3 is TGTGCCAGCAGCGTTGGGACTACGGGTGACGAGCAGTACTTC. V and J are TRBV9 and TRBJ2-7; 7 bases agree with TRBD2. The CDR3 length is 14 residues. The V gene end was trimmed by 2 bases and the J gene end by 5 bases; junction bases not matched to a gene: 7. Germline V gene sequence: CDR1 SGDLS, CDR2 YYNGEE.

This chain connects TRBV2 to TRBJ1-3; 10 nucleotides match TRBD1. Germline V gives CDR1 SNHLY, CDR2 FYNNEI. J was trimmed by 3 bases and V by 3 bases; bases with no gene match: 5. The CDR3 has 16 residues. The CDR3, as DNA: TGTGCCAGCAGTGACGACAGGGGGCGGTTTGGAAACACCATATATTTT. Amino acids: CASSDDRGRFGNTIYF.

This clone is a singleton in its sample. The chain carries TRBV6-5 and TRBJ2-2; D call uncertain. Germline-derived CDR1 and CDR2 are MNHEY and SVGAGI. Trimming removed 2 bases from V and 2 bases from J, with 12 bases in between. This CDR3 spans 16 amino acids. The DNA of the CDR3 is TGTGCCAGCAGTTACGGGCCGCCCGATAACACCGGGGAGCTGTTTTTT. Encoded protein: CASSYGPPDNTGELFF.

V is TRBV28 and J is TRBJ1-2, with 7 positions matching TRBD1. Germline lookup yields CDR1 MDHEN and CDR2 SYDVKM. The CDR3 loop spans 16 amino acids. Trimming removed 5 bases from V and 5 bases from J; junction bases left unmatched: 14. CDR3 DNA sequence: TGTGCCAGCAGTAGCAACGGACAGGATTTATTGTATGGCTACACCTTC. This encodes CASSSNGQDLLYGYTF.

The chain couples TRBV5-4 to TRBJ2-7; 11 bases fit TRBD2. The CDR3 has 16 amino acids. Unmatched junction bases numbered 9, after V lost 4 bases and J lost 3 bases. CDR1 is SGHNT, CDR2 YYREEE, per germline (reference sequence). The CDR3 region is CASSLLTSGSDYEQYF. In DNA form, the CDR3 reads TGTGCCAGCAGCCTACTAACTAGCGGGAGTGACTACGAGCAGTACTTC. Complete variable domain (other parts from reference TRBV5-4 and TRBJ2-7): ETGVTQSPTHLIKTRGQQVTLRCSSQSGHNTVSWYQQALGQGPQFIFQYYREEENGRGNFPPRFSGLQFPNYSSELNVNALELDDSALYLCASSLLTSGSDYEQYFGPGTRLTVT.

CDR3 region: CASSIDRSRGSQFF. In nucleotides, the CDR3 is TGTGCCAGTAGTATAGATAGGTCCAGGGGCAGTCAGTTCTTC. The genes are TRBV19 and TRBJ2-1; TRBD1 is a possible D gene (6 bases). CDR1 and CDR2 from the germline V gene are LNHDA and SQIVND (reference sequence). The ends were cut back, 0 bases at V and 13 bases at J, with 16 bases in the middle. The CDR3 runs to 14 residues.

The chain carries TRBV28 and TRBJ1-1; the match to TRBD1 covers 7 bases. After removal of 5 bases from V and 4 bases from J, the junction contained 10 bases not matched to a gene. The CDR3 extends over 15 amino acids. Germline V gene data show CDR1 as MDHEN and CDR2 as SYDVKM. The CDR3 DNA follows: TGTGCCAGCAGTGAACACCGACAGGGATCCACTGAAGCTTTCTTT. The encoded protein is CASSEHRQGSTEAFF.

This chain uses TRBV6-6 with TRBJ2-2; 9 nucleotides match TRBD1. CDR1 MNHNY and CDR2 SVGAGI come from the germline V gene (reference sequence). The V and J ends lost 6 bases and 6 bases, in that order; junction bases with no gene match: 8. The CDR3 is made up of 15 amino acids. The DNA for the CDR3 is TGTGCCAGCAGACGCGGGACAGGGAAGTCCGGGGAGCTGTTTTTT. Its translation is CASRRGTGKSGELFF.

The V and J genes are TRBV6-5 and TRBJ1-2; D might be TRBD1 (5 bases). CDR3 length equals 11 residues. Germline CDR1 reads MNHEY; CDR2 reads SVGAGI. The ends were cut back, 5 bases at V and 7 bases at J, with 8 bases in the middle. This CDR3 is CASSQGGGYTF. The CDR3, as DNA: TGTGCCAGCAGTCAGGGAGGTGGCTACACCTTC.